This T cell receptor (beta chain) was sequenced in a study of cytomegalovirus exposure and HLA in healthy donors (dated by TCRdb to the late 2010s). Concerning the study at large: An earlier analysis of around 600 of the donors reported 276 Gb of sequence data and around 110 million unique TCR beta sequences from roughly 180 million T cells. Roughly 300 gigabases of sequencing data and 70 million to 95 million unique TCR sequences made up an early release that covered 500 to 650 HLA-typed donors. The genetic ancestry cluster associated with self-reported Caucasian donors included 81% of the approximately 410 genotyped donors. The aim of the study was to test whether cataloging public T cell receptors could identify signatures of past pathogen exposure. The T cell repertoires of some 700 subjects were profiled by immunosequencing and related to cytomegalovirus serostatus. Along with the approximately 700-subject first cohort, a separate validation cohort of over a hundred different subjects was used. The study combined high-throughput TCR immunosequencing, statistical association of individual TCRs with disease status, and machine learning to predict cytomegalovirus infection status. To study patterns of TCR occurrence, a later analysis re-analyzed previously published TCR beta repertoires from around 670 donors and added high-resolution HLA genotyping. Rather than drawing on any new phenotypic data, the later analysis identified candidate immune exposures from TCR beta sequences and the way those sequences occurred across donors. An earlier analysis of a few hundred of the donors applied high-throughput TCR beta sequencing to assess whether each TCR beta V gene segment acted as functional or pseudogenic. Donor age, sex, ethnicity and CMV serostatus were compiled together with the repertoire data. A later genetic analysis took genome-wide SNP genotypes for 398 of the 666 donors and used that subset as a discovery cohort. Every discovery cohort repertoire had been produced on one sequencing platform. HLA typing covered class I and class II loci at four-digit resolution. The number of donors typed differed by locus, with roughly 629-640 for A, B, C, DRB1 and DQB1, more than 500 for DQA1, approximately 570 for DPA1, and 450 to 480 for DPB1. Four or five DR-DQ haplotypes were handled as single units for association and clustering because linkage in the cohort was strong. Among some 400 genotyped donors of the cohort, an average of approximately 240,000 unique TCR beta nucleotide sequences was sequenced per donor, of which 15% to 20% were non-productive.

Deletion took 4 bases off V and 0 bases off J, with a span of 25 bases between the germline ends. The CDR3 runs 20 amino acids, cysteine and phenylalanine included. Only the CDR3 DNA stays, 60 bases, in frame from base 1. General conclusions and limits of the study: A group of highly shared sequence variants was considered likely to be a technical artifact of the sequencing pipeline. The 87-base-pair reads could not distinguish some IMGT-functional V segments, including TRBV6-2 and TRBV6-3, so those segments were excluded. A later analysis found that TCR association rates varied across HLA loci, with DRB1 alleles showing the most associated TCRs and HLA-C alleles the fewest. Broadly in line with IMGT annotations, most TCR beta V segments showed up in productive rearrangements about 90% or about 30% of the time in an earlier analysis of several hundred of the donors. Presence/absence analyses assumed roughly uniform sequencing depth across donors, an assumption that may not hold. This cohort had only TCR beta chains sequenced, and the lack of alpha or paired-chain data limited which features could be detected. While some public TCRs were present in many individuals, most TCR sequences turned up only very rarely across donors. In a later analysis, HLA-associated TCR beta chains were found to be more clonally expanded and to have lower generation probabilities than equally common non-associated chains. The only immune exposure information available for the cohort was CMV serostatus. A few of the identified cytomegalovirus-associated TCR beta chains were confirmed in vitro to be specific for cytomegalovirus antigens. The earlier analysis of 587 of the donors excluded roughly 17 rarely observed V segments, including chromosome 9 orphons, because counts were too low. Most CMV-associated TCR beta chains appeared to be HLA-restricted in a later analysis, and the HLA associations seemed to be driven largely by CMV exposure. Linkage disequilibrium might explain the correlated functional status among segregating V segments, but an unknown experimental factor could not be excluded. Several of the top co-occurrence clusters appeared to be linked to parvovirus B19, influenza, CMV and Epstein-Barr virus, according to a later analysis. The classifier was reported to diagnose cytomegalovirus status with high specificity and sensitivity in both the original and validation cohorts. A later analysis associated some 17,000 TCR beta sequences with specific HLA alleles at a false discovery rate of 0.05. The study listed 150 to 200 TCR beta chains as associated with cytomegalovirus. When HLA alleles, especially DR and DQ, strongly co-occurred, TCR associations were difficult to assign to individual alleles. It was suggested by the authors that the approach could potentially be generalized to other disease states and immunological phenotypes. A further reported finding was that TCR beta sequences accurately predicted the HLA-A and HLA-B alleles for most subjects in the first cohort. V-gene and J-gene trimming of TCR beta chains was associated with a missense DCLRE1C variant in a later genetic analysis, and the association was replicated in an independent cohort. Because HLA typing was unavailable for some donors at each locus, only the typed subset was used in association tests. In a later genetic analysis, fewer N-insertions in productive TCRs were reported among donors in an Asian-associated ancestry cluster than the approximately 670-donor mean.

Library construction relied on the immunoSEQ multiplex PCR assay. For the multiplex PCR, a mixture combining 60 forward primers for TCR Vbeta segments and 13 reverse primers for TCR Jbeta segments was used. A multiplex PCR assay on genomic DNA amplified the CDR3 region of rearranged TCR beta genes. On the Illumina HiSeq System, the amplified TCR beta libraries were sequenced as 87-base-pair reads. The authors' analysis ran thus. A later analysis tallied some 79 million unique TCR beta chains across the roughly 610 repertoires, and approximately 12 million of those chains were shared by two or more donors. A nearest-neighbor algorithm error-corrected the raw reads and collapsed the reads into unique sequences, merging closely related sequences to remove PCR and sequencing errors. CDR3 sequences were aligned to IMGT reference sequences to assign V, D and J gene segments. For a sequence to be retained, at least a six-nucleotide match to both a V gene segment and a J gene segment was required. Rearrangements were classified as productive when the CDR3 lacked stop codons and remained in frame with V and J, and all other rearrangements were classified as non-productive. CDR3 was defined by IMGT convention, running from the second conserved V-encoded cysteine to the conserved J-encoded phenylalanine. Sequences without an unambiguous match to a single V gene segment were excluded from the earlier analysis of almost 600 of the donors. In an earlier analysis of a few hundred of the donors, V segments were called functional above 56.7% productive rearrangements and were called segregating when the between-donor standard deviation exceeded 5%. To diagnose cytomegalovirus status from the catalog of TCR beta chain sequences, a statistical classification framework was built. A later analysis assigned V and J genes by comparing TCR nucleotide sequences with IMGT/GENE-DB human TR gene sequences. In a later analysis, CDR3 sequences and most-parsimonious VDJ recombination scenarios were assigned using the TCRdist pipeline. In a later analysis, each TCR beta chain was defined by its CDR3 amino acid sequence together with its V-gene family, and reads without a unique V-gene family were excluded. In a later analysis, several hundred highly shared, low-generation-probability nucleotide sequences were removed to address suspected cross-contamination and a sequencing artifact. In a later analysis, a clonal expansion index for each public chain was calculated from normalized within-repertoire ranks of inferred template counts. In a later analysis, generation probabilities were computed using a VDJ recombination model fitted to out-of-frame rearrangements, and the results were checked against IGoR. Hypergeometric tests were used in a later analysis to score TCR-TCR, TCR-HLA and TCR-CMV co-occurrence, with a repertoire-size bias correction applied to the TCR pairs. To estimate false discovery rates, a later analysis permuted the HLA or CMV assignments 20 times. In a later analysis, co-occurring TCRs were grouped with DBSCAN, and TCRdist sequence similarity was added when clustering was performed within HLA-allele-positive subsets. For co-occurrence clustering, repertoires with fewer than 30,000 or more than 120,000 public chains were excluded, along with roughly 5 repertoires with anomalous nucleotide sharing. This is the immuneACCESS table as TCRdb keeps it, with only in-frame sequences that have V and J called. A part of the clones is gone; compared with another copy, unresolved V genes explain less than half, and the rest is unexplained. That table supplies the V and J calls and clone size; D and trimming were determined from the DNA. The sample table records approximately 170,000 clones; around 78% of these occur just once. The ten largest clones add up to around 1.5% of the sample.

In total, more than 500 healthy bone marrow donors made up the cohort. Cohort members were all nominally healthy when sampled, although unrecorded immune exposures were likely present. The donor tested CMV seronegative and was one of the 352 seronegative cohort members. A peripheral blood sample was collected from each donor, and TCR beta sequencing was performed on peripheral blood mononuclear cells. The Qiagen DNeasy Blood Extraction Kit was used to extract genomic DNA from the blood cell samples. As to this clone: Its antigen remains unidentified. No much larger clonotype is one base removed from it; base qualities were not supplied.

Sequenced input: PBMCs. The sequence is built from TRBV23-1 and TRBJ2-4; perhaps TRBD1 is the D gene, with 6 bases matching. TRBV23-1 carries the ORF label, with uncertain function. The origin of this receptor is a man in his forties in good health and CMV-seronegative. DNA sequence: TGCGCCAGCAGTCGGTCCCTCGCCTTCGGGACAACCTTAGCCAAAAACATTCAGTACTTC. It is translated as CASSRSLAFGTTLAKNIQYF.